This record looks at one T cell receptor beta chain sequence and its context. The data were obtained in a study of T cell changes during pregnancy in multiple sclerosis. Between the trimmed V and J ends, which lost 4 bases and 4 bases, there was a span of 10 bases. Germline assignment: CDR1 MNHEY and CDR2 SMNVEV (reference sequence). CDR3 length equals 14 residues. Assay used: immunoSEQ multiplex PCR; TCRdb lists only in-frame clones, some missing. The sample has 50,000 or so clones; around 93% are singletons. The input for sequencing was peripheral blood, taken in the second trimester of pregnancy. The clonotype comes from a female donor with multiple sclerosis, enrolled in a pregnancy study. V and J are TRBV27 and TRBJ2-2; D gene ambiguous. CDR3 sequence: CASSSGLITGELFF. The CDR3 nucleotides read TGTGCCAGCAGTTCTGGGCTCATCACCGGGGAGCTGTTTTTT.